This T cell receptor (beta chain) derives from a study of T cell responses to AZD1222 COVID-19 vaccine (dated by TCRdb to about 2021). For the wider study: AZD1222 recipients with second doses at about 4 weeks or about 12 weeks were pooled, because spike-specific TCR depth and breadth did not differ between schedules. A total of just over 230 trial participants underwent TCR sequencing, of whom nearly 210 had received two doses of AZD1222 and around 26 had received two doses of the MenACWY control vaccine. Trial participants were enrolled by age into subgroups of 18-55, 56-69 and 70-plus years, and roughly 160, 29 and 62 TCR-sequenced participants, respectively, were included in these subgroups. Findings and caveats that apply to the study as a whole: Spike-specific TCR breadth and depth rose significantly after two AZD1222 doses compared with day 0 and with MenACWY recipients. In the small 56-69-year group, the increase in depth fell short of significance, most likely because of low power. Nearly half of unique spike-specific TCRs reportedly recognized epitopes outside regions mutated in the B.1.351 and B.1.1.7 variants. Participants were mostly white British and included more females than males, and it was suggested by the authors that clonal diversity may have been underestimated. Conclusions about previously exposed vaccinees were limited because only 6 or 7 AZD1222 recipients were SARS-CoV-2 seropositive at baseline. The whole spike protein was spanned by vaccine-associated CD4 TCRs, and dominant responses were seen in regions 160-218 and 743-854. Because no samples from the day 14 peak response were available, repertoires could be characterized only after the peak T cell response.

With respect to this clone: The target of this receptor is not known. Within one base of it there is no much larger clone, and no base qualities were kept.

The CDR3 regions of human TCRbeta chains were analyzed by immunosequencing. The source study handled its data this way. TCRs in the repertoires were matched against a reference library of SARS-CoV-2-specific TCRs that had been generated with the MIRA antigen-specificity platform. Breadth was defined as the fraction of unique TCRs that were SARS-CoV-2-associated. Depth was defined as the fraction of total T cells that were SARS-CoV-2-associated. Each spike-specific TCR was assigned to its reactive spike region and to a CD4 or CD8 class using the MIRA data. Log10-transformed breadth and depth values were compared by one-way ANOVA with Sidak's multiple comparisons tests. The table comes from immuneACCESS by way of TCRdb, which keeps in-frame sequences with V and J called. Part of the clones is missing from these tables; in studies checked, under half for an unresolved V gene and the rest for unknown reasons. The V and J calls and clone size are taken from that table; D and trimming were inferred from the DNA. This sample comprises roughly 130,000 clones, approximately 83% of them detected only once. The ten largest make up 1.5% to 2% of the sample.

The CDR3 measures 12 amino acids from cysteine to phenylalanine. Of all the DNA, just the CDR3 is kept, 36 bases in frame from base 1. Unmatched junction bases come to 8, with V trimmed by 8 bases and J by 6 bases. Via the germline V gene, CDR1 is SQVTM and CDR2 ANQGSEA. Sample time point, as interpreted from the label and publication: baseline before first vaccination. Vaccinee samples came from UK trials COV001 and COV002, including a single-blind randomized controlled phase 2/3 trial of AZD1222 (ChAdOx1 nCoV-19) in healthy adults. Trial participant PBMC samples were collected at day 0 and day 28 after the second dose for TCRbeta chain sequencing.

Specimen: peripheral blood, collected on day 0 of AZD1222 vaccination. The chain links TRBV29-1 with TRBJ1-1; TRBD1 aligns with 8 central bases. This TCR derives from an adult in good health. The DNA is TGCAGCACTCGGACAGGGCGGGCTGAAGCTTTCTTT. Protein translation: CSTRTGRAEAFF.